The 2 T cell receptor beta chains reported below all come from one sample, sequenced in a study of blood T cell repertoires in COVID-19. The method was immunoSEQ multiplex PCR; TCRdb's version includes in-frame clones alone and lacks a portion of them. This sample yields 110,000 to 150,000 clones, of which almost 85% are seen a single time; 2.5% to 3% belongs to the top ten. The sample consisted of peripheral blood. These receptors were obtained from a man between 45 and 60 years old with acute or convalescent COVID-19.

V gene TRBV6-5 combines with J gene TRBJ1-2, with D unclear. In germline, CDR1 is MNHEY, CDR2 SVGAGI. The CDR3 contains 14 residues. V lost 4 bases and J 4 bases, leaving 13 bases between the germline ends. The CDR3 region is CASSLLMEGYGYTF. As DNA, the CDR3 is TGTGCCAGCAGTTTACTCATGGAGGGCTATGGCTACACCTTC.

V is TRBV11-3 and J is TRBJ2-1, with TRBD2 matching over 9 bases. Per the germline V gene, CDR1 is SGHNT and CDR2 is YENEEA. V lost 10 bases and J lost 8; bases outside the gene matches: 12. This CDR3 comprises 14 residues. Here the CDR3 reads CATTGLASGYEQFF. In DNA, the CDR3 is TGTGCCACCACGGGACTAGCTTCGGGCTATGAGCAGTTCTTC.